One T cell receptor (beta chain) is described in this entry. The antigen is unknown. The entry originates in a study of radiotherapy plus CTLA-4 blockade in lung cancer. In germline, CDR1 is MNHEY, CDR2 SVGAGI. The CDR3 sequence is 14 residues long. Trimming cost V 7 bases and J 7 bases, with 19 bases left between them. Method: immunoSEQ multiplex PCR; TCRdb's copy keeps in-frame clones and lacks some. The table shows tens of thousands of clones, with over 70% occurring only once. General study results and limits: Once radiotherapy plus ipilimumab had been given, TCR clones derived from tumor expanded in blood.

The sequence was obtained from a human donor with non-small cell lung cancer who had a partial response to radiotherapy plus ipilimumab. Some clones in this sample may be carry-over from other donors' samples. This specimen consisted of peripheral blood, obtained from a patient treated with radiotherapy plus ipilimumab. V and J are TRBV6-5 and TRBJ1-2; D possibly corresponds to TRBD1 (5 bases). The CDR3 DNA follows: TGTGCCAGCACCCCCTCGGGAGGGGCCTTTGGCTACACCTTC. Translation gives CASTPSGGAFGYTF.